Given below is one TCR beta chain in context. This clonotype has only a few counts. What antigen it recognizes has not been identified. It has no much larger one-base neighbor in the sample; base qualities were not kept. This record belongs to a study of spatial heterogeneity in lung cancer (dated by TCRdb to about 2019). Some background on the complete study: The donors were 65 to 85 patients from the lung TRACERx cohort who had early-stage, untreated non-small cell lung cancer. Follow-up PBMC samples were sequenced whenever available, with the median time to follow-up being two to three years after resection. More beta-chain than alpha-chain transcripts were consistently detected, likely reflecting higher beta-chain transcript abundance. In the raw uncorrected reads, each unique combination of TCR and UMI appeared on average more than ten times. TCR alpha and beta repertoires were quantitatively compared across multiple tumor regions, matched nontumor lung and blood in non-small cell lung cancer. The study linked features of the TCR repertoire to counts of nonsynonymous mutations, which were determined by whole-exome sequencing of tumor tissue. At surgery, both alpha and beta chains were TCR-sequenced in 220 tumor regions, approximately 64 matched nontumor lung samples and some 56 PBMC samples. Overall study outcomes, separate from this receptor: Ubiquitous expanded tumor TCRs were found in blood more often at tumor resection than at routine follow-up. Confirming at a functional level the hypothesis that regional TCRs recognize regional mutations was considered to require additional single-cell paired TCR alpha and beta sequencing. Comparisons of baseline and follow-up blood repertoires included only around 15 patients.

Libraries were constructed by 5' RACE. TCRdb names NextSeq 500 as the instrument used. To allow correction of PCR and sequencing errors, the TCR library protocol tagged every TCR cDNA molecule with a unique molecular identifier. Concerning the study's data processing: TCR identification, UMI-based error correction and CDR3 extraction were all carried out with Decombinator tools. TCRs above a frequency of 2 per 1,000, corresponding to the top 1% of the tumor frequency distribution, were defined as expanded. Each repertoire was subsampled 100 times to 5,000 TCRs, after which Renyi diversity was computed with the R vegan package. CDR3 similarity networks were constructed using string-kernel similarity of amino acid triplets, with links drawn between CDR3s whose pairwise similarity was above 0.82. In TCRdb, the public reads were trimmed at Q25 with fastp and aligned with MiXCR, with productive beta chains retained. CDR3 protein sequences are deduplicated, and each keeps its most common genes and DNA. The V and J calls follow TCRdb's processing rather than the paper's. The sample table shows some 120,000 distinct CDR3 sequences, and 9% to 15% are seen once. The ten largest clones take up about 15% of the sample.

The sample's time point label is to be understood as: blood at routine non-recurrence follow-up after resection. TCR sequencing used whole RNA extracted from tumor and nontumor lung tissue, or from cryopreserved PBMC samples, without cell sorting. Patients were selected for TCR sequencing only if sufficient RNA was available from at least two tumor regions. V is cut by 0 bases and J by 0 bases, and the space between the germline ends is 9 bases. Reading from cysteine to phenylalanine, the CDR3 counts 16 amino acids. Only the CDR3 region is kept as DNA, spanning 48 bases read in frame from base 1. The germline V gene specifies SGHTA as CDR1 and FQGNSA as CDR2.

The receptor chain draws on TRBV7-2 and TRBJ1-5; the D segment cannot be called with confidence. This TCR derives from a male donor with early-stage non-small cell lung cancer. The specimen was PBMCs, collected at follow-up. The nucleotide sequence is given as TGTGCCAGCAGCTTAGCAGGGCCCCGTAGCAATCAGCCCCAGCATTTT. Translation gives CASSLAGPRSNQPQHF. The entire variable domain, with the stretches around the CDR3 drawn from the reference TRBV7-2 and TRBJ1-5 proteins, is GAGVSQSPSNKVTEKGKDVELRCDPISGHTALYWYRQSLGQGLEFLIYFQGNSAPDKSGLPSDRFSAERTGGSVSTLTIQRTQQEDSAVYLCASSLAGPRSNQPQHFGDGTRLSIL.